Listed below are T cell receptor beta chains from one sample, sequenced in a study of T cell responses to AZD1222 COVID-19 vaccine. Profiling relied on immunoSEQ multiplex PCR, and the TCRdb table lists in-frame clones only, not all of them. Of about 180,000 clones detected, 85% to 90% appear once; the ten largest clones hold more than 4%. This specimen consisted of peripheral blood, obtained 28 days after the second dose of the MenACWY control vaccine. The source of these receptors is an adult who received the MenACWY meningococcal vaccine as a control. Both conserved end residues are part of each CDR3. The D gene is left open where the match is weak. The size entry is marked missing in some rows and otherwise reads once, few, many or a size class.

abundance: -; v_gene: TRBV9; j_gene: TRBJ2-3; d_gene: -; CDR3aa: CASSVGSILKTDTQYF; CDR3nt: TGTGCCAGCAGCGTAGGATCGATACTGAAAACAGATACGCAGTATTTT
abundance: -; v_gene: TRBV10-3; j_gene: TRBJ1-2; d_gene: TRBD1; CDR3aa: CAISEVSAGGLYGYTF; CDR3nt: TGTGCCATCAGTGAGGTCTCGGCAGGGGGTCTCTATGGCTACACCTTC
abundance: -; v_gene: TRBV7-3; j_gene: TRBJ2-1; d_gene: TRBD2; CDR3aa: CASSDLGTSGRNEQFF; CDR3nt: TGTGCCAGCAGCGACCTAGGGACTAGCGGCCGGAATGAGCAGTTCTTC
abundance: -; v_gene: TRBV6-5; j_gene: TRBJ2-7; d_gene: -; CDR3aa: CASSLDPSYEQYF; CDR3nt: TGTGCCAGCAGTCTAGATCCATCCTACGAGCAGTACTTC
abundance: -; v_gene: TRBV6-4; j_gene: TRBJ2-4; d_gene: -; CDR3aa: CASKTVGLTFGGLAKNIQYF; CDR3nt: TGTGCCAGCAAGACCGTCGGACTAACTTTTGGGGGCTTAGCCAAAAACATTCAGTACTTC
abundance: -; v_gene: TRBV18; j_gene: TRBJ1-3; d_gene: TRBD1; CDR3aa: CASSPSGTGASGNTIYF; CDR3nt: TGTGCCAGCTCACCATCCGGGACAGGGGCCTCTGGAAACACCATATATTTT
abundance: -; v_gene: TRBV5-4; j_gene: TRBJ1-6; d_gene: -; CDR3aa: CASSLDEGSPLHF; CDR3nt: TGTGCCAGCAGCCTTGATGAGGGTTCACCCCTCCACTTT
abundance: -; v_gene: TRBV27; j_gene: TRBJ2-3; d_gene: -; CDR3aa: CASSAVGPDTQYF; CDR3nt: TGTGCCAGCAGTGCCGTCGGCCCAGATACGCAGTATTTT
abundance: -; v_gene: TRBV24-1; j_gene: TRBJ2-6; d_gene: TRBD1; CDR3aa: CAISGTAISGANVLTF; CDR3nt: TGTGCCATTTCCGGGACAGCGATCTCTGGGGCCAACGTCCTGACTTTC
abundance: few; v_gene: TRBV30; j_gene: TRBJ1-3; d_gene: -; CDR3aa: CAWSMFSGNTIYF; CDR3nt: TGTGCCTGGAGTATGTTCTCTGGAAACACCATATATTTT
abundance: -; v_gene: TRBV27; j_gene: TRBJ1-4; d_gene: -; CDR3aa: CASRPWVATNEKLFF; CDR3nt: TGTGCCAGCAGGCCCTGGGTTGCAACTAATGAAAAACTGTTTTTT
abundance: once; v_gene: TRBV19; j_gene: TRBJ1-1; d_gene: TRBD1; CDR3aa: CATQPDRAHTEAFF; CDR3nt: TGTGCCACCCAACCGGACAGGGCCCACACTGAAGCTTTCTTT
abundance: -; v_gene: TRBV6-1; j_gene: TRBJ1-1; d_gene: -; CDR3aa: CASSELGSMNTEAFF; CDR3nt: TGTGCCAGCAGTGAGCTGGGTTCCATGAACACTGAAGCTTTCTTT
abundance: -; v_gene: TRBV9; j_gene: TRBJ2-7; d_gene: -; CDR3aa: CASSVATGSSYEQYF; CDR3nt: TGTGCCAGCAGCGTAGCTACCGGGAGCTCCTACGAGCAGTACTTC
abundance: -; v_gene: TRBV28; j_gene: TRBJ2-1; d_gene: TRBD2; CDR3aa: CASSSPSGSSYNEQFF; CDR3nt: TGTGCCAGCAGCTCCCCTAGCGGGAGCTCCTACAATGAGCAGTTCTTC
abundance: -; v_gene: TRBV11-1; j_gene: TRBJ2-7; d_gene: TRBD1; CDR3aa: CASSPAGTGDYEQYF; CDR3nt: TGTGCCAGCAGCCCAGCCGGGACAGGGGACTACGAGCAGTACTTC
abundance: -; v_gene: TRBV5-1; j_gene: TRBJ2-2; d_gene: -; CDR3aa: CASSRPGVRELFF; CDR3nt: TGCGCCAGCAGCCGTCCCGGGGTAAGGGAGCTGTTTTTT
abundance: -; v_gene: TRBV5-1; j_gene: TRBJ2-7; d_gene: -; CDR3aa: CASSQTGLVSYEQYF; CDR3nt: TGCGCCAGCAGCCAAACGGGGCTTGTCTCCTACGAGCAGTACTTC
abundance: -; v_gene: TRBV6-6; j_gene: TRBJ2-2; d_gene: TRBD1; CDR3aa: CASSSRGDRGLRDTGELFF; CDR3nt: TGTGCCAGCAGCTCCAGGGGGGACAGGGGGCTGCGGGACACCGGGGAGCTGTTTTTT
abundance: -; v_gene: TRBV7-2; j_gene: TRBJ2-3; d_gene: -; CDR3aa: CASSLGNNKGTQYF; CDR3nt: TGTGCCAGCAGCCTAGGAAACAACAAGGGCACGCAGTATTTT
abundance: -; v_gene: TRBV4-3; j_gene: TRBJ2-7; d_gene: -; CDR3aa: CASSQAPLYEQYF; CDR3nt: TGCGCCAGCAGCCAAGCCCCCCTATACGAGCAGTACTTC
abundance: -; v_gene: TRBV6-1; j_gene: TRBJ2-1; d_gene: -; CDR3aa: CASSEGQRAEIYNEQFF; CDR3nt: TGTGCCAGCAGTGAAGGTCAAAGGGCAGAAATTTACAATGAGCAGTTCTTC
abundance: -; v_gene: TRBV10-3; j_gene: TRBJ2-5; d_gene: -; CDR3aa: CAISEPRTAKETQYF; CDR3nt: TGTGCCATCAGTGAGCCCCGGACAGCTAAAGAGACCCAGTACTTC
abundance: -; v_gene: TRBV27; j_gene: TRBJ1-6; d_gene: TRBD1; CDR3aa: CASSMTGTYNSPLHF; CDR3nt: TGTGCCAGCAGTATGACAGGGACCTATAATTCACCCCTCCACTTT
abundance: -; v_gene: TRBV14; j_gene: TRBJ1-6; d_gene: -; CDR3aa: CASSQVQPNSPLHF; CDR3nt: TGTGCCAGCAGCCAAGTACAGCCAAATTCACCCCTCCACTTT
abundance: -; v_gene: TRBV28; j_gene: TRBJ1-2; d_gene: TRBD1; CDR3aa: CASSLSGGQGGYTF; CDR3nt: TGTGCCAGCAGTTTAAGTGGAGGACAGGGTGGCTACACCTTC
abundance: -; v_gene: TRBV5-1; j_gene: TRBJ2-2; d_gene: -; CDR3aa: CASSPRVSGELFF; CDR3nt: TGCGCCAGCAGCCCCAGGGTATCCGGGGAGCTGTTTTTT
abundance: -; v_gene: TRBV30; j_gene: TRBJ1-6; d_gene: -; CDR3aa: CAWLISPLHF; CDR3nt: TGTGCCTGGTTAATCTCACCCCTCCACTTT
abundance: -; v_gene: TRBV28; j_gene: TRBJ2-3; d_gene: TRBD2; CDR3aa: CASSLSSGLAGLTDTQYF; CDR3nt: TGTGCCAGCAGTTTATCGAGCGGACTAGCGGGACTCACAGATACGCAGTATTTT
abundance: -; v_gene: TRBV11-2; j_gene: TRBJ2-7; d_gene: TRBD1; CDR3aa: CASSQRQGADEQYF; CDR3nt: TGTGCCAGCAGCCAACGACAGGGAGCCGACGAGCAGTACTTC
abundance: -; v_gene: TRBV10-3; j_gene: TRBJ1-5; d_gene: TRBD1; CDR3aa: CAISLTGLAEPQHF; CDR3nt: TGTGCCATCAGCCTGACAGGGTTGGCAGAGCCCCAGCATTTT
abundance: many; v_gene: TRBV5-4; j_gene: TRBJ1-2; d_gene: TRBD1; CDR3aa: CASSLQGEVNYGYTF; CDR3nt: TGTGCCAGCAGCTTACAGGGGGAGGTTAACTATGGCTACACCTTC
abundance: -; v_gene: TRBV5-6; j_gene: TRBJ2-5; d_gene: -; CDR3aa: CASSWNYREETQYF; CDR3nt: TGTGCCAGCAGCTGGAACTACAGGGAGGAGACCCAGTACTTC
abundance: -; v_gene: TRBV28; j_gene: TRBJ2-2; d_gene: -; CDR3aa: CASSFWRQVTGELFF; CDR3nt: TGTGCCAGCAGTTTTTGGCGGCAGGTAACCGGGGAGCTGTTTTTT
abundance: -; v_gene: TRBV28; j_gene: TRBJ1-6; d_gene: -; CDR3aa: CASTLPPVDNQSSSYNSPLHF; CDR3nt: TGTGCCAGCACCCTTCCCCCAGTGGACAACCAATCGAGCTCCTATAATTCACCCCTCCACTTT
abundance: once; v_gene: TRBV28; j_gene: TRBJ2-7; d_gene: -; CDR3aa: CASSFGSGGSSYEQYF; CDR3nt: TGTGCCAGCAGTTTCGGATCAGGCGGTTCCTCCTACGAGCAGTACTTC
abundance: -; v_gene: TRBV24-1; j_gene: TRBJ1-3; d_gene: TRBD1; CDR3aa: CATSEEQGIPGNTIYF; CDR3nt: TGTGCCACCAGTGAGGAACAGGGGATCCCTGGAAACACCATATATTTT
abundance: few; v_gene: TRBV6-5; j_gene: TRBJ1-2; d_gene: TRBD1; CDR3aa: CASRTTGESGYGYTF; CDR3nt: TGTGCCAGCCGAACTACAGGGGAGAGTGGCTATGGCTACACCTTC
abundance: -; v_gene: TRBV9; j_gene: TRBJ2-7; d_gene: -; CDR3aa: CASSAQVGREQYF; CDR3nt: TGTGCCAGCAGCGCCCAGGTTGGCAGGGAGCAGTACTTC
abundance: -; v_gene: TRBV9; j_gene: TRBJ2-1; d_gene: -; CDR3aa: CASSVAAGPPNEQFF; CDR3nt: TGTGCCAGCAGCGTAGCTGCGGGACCGCCCAATGAGCAGTTCTTC
abundance: -; v_gene: TRBV28; j_gene: TRBJ1-3; d_gene: -; CDR3aa: CASSFLLFGPTLNTIYF; CDR3nt: TGTGCCAGCAGTTTCCTTTTATTCGGACCGACCCTAAACACCATATATTTT
abundance: -; v_gene: TRBV29-1; j_gene: TRBJ1-1; d_gene: TRBD1; CDR3aa: CSVNTGQGMGEAFF; CDR3nt: TGCAGCGTGAACACCGGACAGGGCATGGGTGAAGCTTTCTTT
abundance: -; v_gene: TRBV5-6; j_gene: TRBJ2-3; d_gene: TRBD2; CDR3aa: CASSLGLARTDTQYF; CDR3nt: TGTGCCAGCAGCTTGGGACTAGCGCGCACAGATACGCAGTATTTT
abundance: -; v_gene: TRBV21-1; j_gene: TRBJ2-7; d_gene: -; CDR3aa: CATNDYEQYF; CDR3nt: TGTGCCACCAACGACTACGAGCAGTACTTC
abundance: -; v_gene: TRBV28; j_gene: TRBJ1-4; d_gene: -; CDR3aa: CAGASGSNEKLFF; CDR3nt: TGTGCCGGAGCATCGGGGTCTAATGAAAAACTGTTTTTT
abundance: -; v_gene: TRBV29-1; j_gene: TRBJ1-6; d_gene: -; CDR3aa: CSVAPQPESPLHF; CDR3nt: TGCAGCGTCGCCCCACAGCCGGAGTCACCCCTCCACTTT
abundance: -; v_gene: TRBV19; j_gene: TRBJ2-3; d_gene: TRBD2; CDR3aa: CASSRLAGEADTQYF; CDR3nt: TGTGCCAGTAGTAGACTAGCGGGAGAAGCAGATACGCAGTATTTT
abundance: -; v_gene: TRBV18; j_gene: TRBJ1-1; d_gene: -; CDR3aa: CASSILEGTEAFF; CDR3nt: TGTGCCAGCTCTATCCTTGAAGGGACTGAAGCTTTCTTT
abundance: -; v_gene: TRBV18; j_gene: TRBJ2-2; d_gene: TRBD1; CDR3aa: CASSFGQGDTGELFF; CDR3nt: TGTGCCAGCTCCTTCGGACAGGGCGACACCGGGGAGCTGTTTTTT
abundance: -; v_gene: TRBV28; j_gene: TRBJ2-2; d_gene: -; CDR3aa: CASSFRGHNTGELFF; CDR3nt: TGTGCCAGCAGTTTCAGGGGACACAACACCGGGGAGCTGTTTTTT
abundance: once; v_gene: TRBV23-1; j_gene: TRBJ2-7; d_gene: TRBD1; CDR3aa: CASSQLSDREPYEQYF; CDR3nt: TGCGCCAGCAGTCAGCTCAGTGACAGGGAACCCTACGAGCAGTACTTC